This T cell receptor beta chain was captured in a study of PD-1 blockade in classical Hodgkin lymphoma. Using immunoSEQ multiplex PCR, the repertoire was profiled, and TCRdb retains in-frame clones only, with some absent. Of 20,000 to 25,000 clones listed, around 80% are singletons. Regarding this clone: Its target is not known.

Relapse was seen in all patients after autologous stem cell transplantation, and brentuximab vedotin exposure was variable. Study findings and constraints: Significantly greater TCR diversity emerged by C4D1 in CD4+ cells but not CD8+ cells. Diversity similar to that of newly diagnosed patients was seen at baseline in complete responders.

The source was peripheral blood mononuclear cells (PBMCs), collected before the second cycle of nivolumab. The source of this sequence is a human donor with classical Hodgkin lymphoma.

This chain's CDR3 is CASSSGGDWAPGGELFF. The DNA of the CDR3 is TGTGCCAGCAGCTCGGGGGGAGACTGGGCCCCAGGCGGGGAGCTGTTTTTT. The genes are TRBV7-8 and TRBJ2-2, with TRBD2 identical over 7 bases. Germline values: CDR1 SGHVS, CDR2 FQNEAQ. The V segment lost 4 bases and the J segment 7 bases; nucleotides outside the gene matches: 15. The CDR3 length is 17 residues.